This T cell receptor (beta chain) is drawn from a study of cytotoxic CD8 clonotypes in ibrutinib-treated CLL. Assay: immunoSEQ multiplex PCR; the TCRdb copy retains only in-frame clones and omits some. The sample has about 200,000 clones, about four fifths seen once. Looked up from germline, CDR1 is SGHTS and CDR2 is YDEGEE. The trim removed 2 bases at V and 2 bases at J, leaving 8 bases unmatched. The CDR3 spans 16 residues. The specimen comprised PBMCs, sampled after 12 months of ibrutinib treatment. This sequence originates from a human donor with chronic lymphocytic leukemia. The chain couples TRBV5-8 to TRBJ1-1, with 8 bases lining up with TRBD1. The CDR3 bases are TGTGCCAGCAGCTTTGTAGTCGACAGGGGAAACACTGAAGCTTTCTTT. It encodes CASSFVVDRGNTEAFF.